This is a list of T cell receptor beta chains from one sample in a study of blood T cells in healthy people across ages. TCRdb itself ran the 5' RACE reads through MiXCR, one entry per CDR3 protein. The data hold nearly 1 million distinct CDR3 sequences, with roughly 50% observed a single time. Sequences were obtained from blood. The receptors derive from a woman aged 55 to 70 in good health. Each CDR3 is given without its conserved first and last residue.

j_gene,v_gene,CDR3aa
TRBJ1-2,TRBV28,ASRGDNYGYT
TRBJ2-1,TRBV18,ASSPVAYNEQF
TRBJ2-7,TRBV28,ASTRQGTGEQY
TRBJ2-7,TRBV18,ASSLHPKYEQY
TRBJ2-7,TRBV27,ASSPRLAGSYYEQY
TRBJ1-4,TRBV20-1,SARGLGRGKLF
TRBJ2-7,TRBV7-9,ASSLALVVTSGSYEQY
TRBJ2-1,TRBV20-1,SARTSGSIHEQF
NA,TRBV3-1,ASSDYPGQVYEQY
TRBJ2-7,TRBV15,ATSRDVVAPTYEQY
TRBJ2-3,TRBV12-3/TRBV12-4,ASSYVAGVDTQY
TRBJ2-1,TRBV25-1,ASRDRVLYNEQF
TRBJ2-7,TRBV7-9,ASSLGFPGRSYEQY
TRBJ2-4,TRBV6-6,ASSYPRGQGGDIQY
TRBJ2-5,TRBV10-2,ASSEAGLAGRQY
TRBJ2-3,TRBV19,ASSGREGYTQY
TRBJ2-4,TRBV20-1,SALLRAHDGYKQY
TRBJ2-2,TRBV6-6,ASWRERAGELF
TRBJ2-1,TRBV5-1,ASGLQGNEQF
TRBJ2-1,TRBV6-2/TRBV6-3,ASRTGLGGQEQF
TRBJ2-1,TRBV5-1,ASSFNEVGEQF
TRBJ2-7,TRBV25-1,ASSNYGPRAYEQY
TRBJ2-2,TRBV5-6,ASSQGLANTGELF
TRBJ1-2,TRBV20-1,SAWDSYGYT
TRBJ1-2,TRBV20-1,SAQGTEPPTNYGYT
TRBJ2-6,TRBV11-3,ASSLGRSSGANVLT
TRBJ2-7,TRBV5-1,ASSQTGAEQY
TRBJ1-2,TRBV7-2,ADRRGDGYT
NA,TRBV11-2,ASSFDRAAEQY
TRBJ2-2,TRBV6-6,ASHSGSDTGELF
TRBJ2-5,TRBV28,ASHQGQDREWETQY
TRBJ2-5,TRBV7-8,ASSLRPGLAGINEQY
TRBJ2-1,TRBV6-2/TRBV6-3,ASSPTSSGAYNEQF
TRBJ2-7,TRBV20-1,SARNLKVRQTSYEQY
TRBJ2-3,TRBV7-2,ASSTFTDTQY
TRBJ2-1,TRBV12-3/TRBV12-4,ASAILASGNEQF
TRBJ2-5,TRBV19,ASRDPYSGDQETQY
TRBJ2-7,TRBV5-6,ASSPGTLISYEQY
TRBJ1-1,TRBV7-9,ASSLQGSNTEAF
NA,TRBV24-1,ATSPSGSRETQY
TRBJ2-3,TRBV28,ASSLSTLGGGTDTQY
TRBJ2-3,TRBV12-3/TRBV12-4,ASRSGTQVTDTQY
TRBJ2-3,TRBV20-1,SASRTNTDTQY
TRBJ2-1,TRBV27,ATRGLAGGSYNEQF
TRBJ1-4,TRBV5-6,ASSWGIGQDGEKLF
TRBJ2-7,TRBV4-1,ASSQSGTGIYEQY
TRBJ1-4,TRBV5-1,ASSFGTATNEKLF
TRBJ2-7,TRBV29-1,SVLSASYEQY
TRBJ2-1,TRBV12-3/TRBV12-4,ASSPSGGRENEQF
TRBJ2-5,TRBV29-1,SVGLPRRETQY
TRBJ1-6,TRBV11-2,ASSETGQFNSPLH
TRBJ1-3,TRBV14,ASSQNGQGAGNTIY
TRBJ2-1,TRBV29-1,SVDIDARQF
TRBJ2-6,TRBV29-1,SVEESGAGANVLT
TRBJ2-7,TRBV10-2,ASSVGLAGLYEQY
TRBJ2-3,TRBV7-9,ASSPVLAGDTQY
TRBJ2-1,TRBV29-1,NVGGQGSYNEQF